Below, one T cell receptor beta chain is given with its context. Its antigen has not been determined. Base qualities are not provided; no much larger clone lies one nucleotide away. This entry comes from a study of T cell responses to AZD1222 COVID-19 vaccine (TCRdb year 2021). Turning to the overall study: AZD1222 recipients whose second dose came at about 4 weeks and those whose second dose came at about 12 weeks were combined into one group, since spike-specific TCR depth and breadth did not differ between the two schedules. TCR sequencing was performed for roughly 250 trial participants, of whom some 200 were given two doses of AZD1222 and around 25 were given two doses of MenACWY control vaccine. Trial participants were enrolled by age into 18-55, 56-69 and 70-plus year subgroups, with roughly 160, 29 and 62 TCR-sequenced participants respectively.

What the research found in general, with its limitations: No day 14 peak-response samples were available, so repertoires were characterized only after the peak T cell response. Most participants were white British and females outnumbered males, and the authors suggested that clonal diversity may have been underestimated. Nearly half of unique spike-specific TCRs reportedly recognized epitopes outside regions mutated in the B.1.351 and B.1.1.7 variants. The whole spike protein was spanned by vaccine-associated CD4 TCRs, and dominant responses were seen in regions 160-218 and 743-854. The 56-69-year group was small, and its depth increase did not reach significance, likely because of low power. After two AZD1222 doses, both the breadth and the depth of spike-specific TCRs were significantly higher than at day 0 and than in MenACWY recipients. Conclusions about previously exposed vaccinees are limited, since just five to seven AZD1222 recipients were seropositive for SARS-CoV-2 at baseline.

The CDR3 regions of human TCRbeta chains were analyzed by immunosequencing. As for the original processing: TCRs in the repertoires were matched against a reference library of SARS-CoV-2-specific TCRs that had been generated with the MIRA antigen-specificity platform. Breadth was defined as the fraction of unique TCRs that were SARS-CoV-2-associated, and depth was defined as the fraction of total T cells that were SARS-CoV-2-associated. Using the MIRA data, every spike-specific TCR was mapped to the spike region that the TCR reacted to and assigned to either a CD4 or a CD8 class. Log10-transformed breadth and depth values were compared by one-way ANOVA with Sidak's multiple comparisons tests. TCRdb obtained this table from immuneACCESS and retained in-frame rearrangements with V and J assigned. These tables miss some clones; where compared with another copy, unresolved V genes account for less than half of the shortfall, and the remainder is unexplained. That table gives V, J and clone size, and the DNA gave D and trimming. This sample comprises over 150,000 clones, roughly 87% of them detected only once. The ten largest account for 2.6% of the sample.

Per the publication, the time point label means: baseline before first vaccination. Vaccinee samples came from UK trials COV001 and COV002, including a single-blind randomized controlled phase 2/3 trial of AZD1222 (ChAdOx1 nCoV-19) in healthy adults. For TCRbeta chain sequencing, PBMC samples from trial participants were taken at day 0 and at day 28 after the second dose. The source was peripheral blood, collected on day 0 of AZD1222 vaccination. This receptor was identified in an adult in good health.

The nucleotide sequence is TGCGCCAGCAGCCAAGATGGGGTAGCGGGAGCTATCTACAATGAGCAGTTCTTC. This sequence encodes CASSQDGVAGAIYNEQFF. Here the chain combines TRBV4-1 and TRBJ2-1; TRBD2 fits 9 bases in the junction. Including the terminal cysteine and phenylalanine, the CDR3 comprises 18 residues. The read is trimmed to its CDR3 DNA, 54 bases read in frame from base 1. The germline V and J ends show losses of 0 bases and 3 bases respectively, and no gene match explains 9 bases of the junction. Reading the germline V gene gives CDR1 MGHRA and CDR2 YSYEKL.